A single sample gave rise to the 10 T cell receptor beta chains below, sequenced in a study of blood T cell repertoires in COVID-19 (dated by TCRdb to about 2020). The library was built by means of the immunoSEQ multiplex PCR assay. Sourced from immuneACCESS, this table was stored by TCRdb with only in-frame sequences that have V and J called. A share of the clones is absent; for the studies checked, an unresolved V gene accounts for under half, and the remainder has no known explanation. Here the sample has over 200,000 clones; approximately 87% occur a single time. 2.5% to 3.5% of the sample is taken by the ten largest. Sequenced material: PBMCs or T cells enriched from blood (not recorded which). The receptors stem from a woman aged 45-59 years in a cohort exposed to, infected with or recovered from COVID-19 (not recorded which).

V is TRBV27 and J is TRBJ1-1; possible D gene TRBD1, 5 bases. The CDR3 extends over 13 amino acids. The germline V gene encodes CDR1 MNHEY and CDR2 SMNVEV (reference sequence). Trimming took off 6 bases at V and 5 bases at J, with 13 bases between the two ends. As DNA, the CDR3 is TGTGCCAGCAGGGTCAGGGATGAGACTGAAGCTTTCTTT. It translates to CASRVRDETEAFF.

The chain recombines TRBV6-4 with TRBJ2-3, with a tentative D call TRBD2 (5 bases). Germline assignment: CDR1 MRHNA and CDR2 SNTAGT. V lost 2 bases and J 4 bases, leaving 10 bases between the germline ends. This CDR3 is 14 amino acids long. CDR3 coding DNA: TGTGCCAGCAGTGACGTCTCCGGGGCAGATACGCAGTATTTT. Amino acid sequence: CASSDVSGADTQYF.

The chain joins TRBV11-2 to TRBJ1-1, with unresolved D. Trimming pared 5 bases from V and 1 base from J, leaving 8 bases between. CDR1 and CDR2 from the germline V gene are SGHAT and FQNNGV. The CDR3 runs 13 residues. CDR3 sequence: CASSQAGNTEAFF. In DNA form, the CDR3 reads TGTGCCAGCAGCCAGGCGGGGAACACTGAAGCTTTCTTT.

This sequence joins TRBV5-1 and TRBJ1-5, with 7 bases lining up with TRBD1. The V and J ends lost 4 bases and 6 bases, in that order; junction bases with no gene match: 4. Germline V lookup: CDR1 SGHRS, CDR2 YFSETQ. The CDR3 totals 13 residues. This chain's CDR3 is CASSKQGPQPQHF. The CDR3 DNA sequence: TGCGCCAGCAGCAAACAGGGGCCTCAGCCCCAGCATTTT.

The chain couples TRBV2 to TRBJ2-7; TRBD1 might be the D (5 bases). The germline gives CDR1 SNHLY, CDR2 FYNNEI. Trimming shortened V by 4 bases and J by 5 bases, and 12 bases separated the two germline ends. The CDR3 has 13 amino acids. CDR3 amino acids: CASSAGPNDEQYF. DNA for the CDR3: TGTGCCAGCAGTGCAGGGCCAAATGACGAGCAGTACTTC.

The rearrangement links TRBV10-3 to TRBJ2-1; TRBD2 matches at 8 bases. The J segment lost 7 bases and the V segment lost 10 bases, leaving 12 bases of the junction unmatched. Germline assignment: CDR1 ENHRY and CDR2 SYGVKD. The CDR3 has 14 residues. The CDR3 protein is CATAGGLPRNEQFF. The CDR3 nucleotides read TGTGCCACCGCGGGGGGCTTACCTAGGAATGAGCAGTTCTTC.

Note on this clone: A far more abundant clone sits one base away, making this likely a read error. The rearrangement uses TRBV3-1 (or the pseudogene TRBV3-2) and TRBJ1-1; TRBD1 is a possible D gene (6 bases). Germline CDR1 LGHDT, CDR2 YNNKEL (reference sequence). The CDR3 sequence is 13 residues long. V was shortened by 4 bases and J by 1 base, with 7 bases between the two germline ends. The CDR3 DNA is TGTGCCAGCAGCCCGACAGGGAACACTGAAGCTTTCTTT. Its translation is CASSPTGNTEAFF.

The J gene is TRBJ2-7, the V gene TRBV11-2; TRBD2 matches at 7 bases. Germline CDR1 reads SGHAT; CDR2 reads FQNNGV. The CDR3 covers 15 residues. V gave up 6 bases and J gave up 2 bases; unmatched junction bases: 10. CDR3 region: CASSFFGGGTYEQYF. CDR3 DNA: TGTGCCAGCAGTTTCTTTGGGGGGGGTACCTACGAGCAGTACTTC.

The chain combines TRBV3-1 (or the pseudogene TRBV3-2) with TRBJ1-3; no definite D call. V lost 10 bases, J lost 0 bases, and 31 bases lay in between. The germline gives CDR1 LGHDT, CDR2 YNNKEL (reference sequence). The length of the CDR3 is 20 residues. The CDR3 reads CATIARASNLESSSGNTIYF. CDR3 bases: TGTGCCACGATCGCGCGAGCGTCAAATTTGGAATCAAGCTCTGGAAACACCATATATTTT.

The chain recombines TRBV6-1 with TRBJ1-2; TRBD1 agrees at 9 bases. The CDR3 spans 14 residues. With V trimmed by 4 bases and J by 3 bases, 3 bases remained unmatched. Germline V CDR1 and CDR2: MNHNS, SASEGT. For the CDR3, the DNA is TGTGCCAGCAGTGTCCGGACAGGGGACTATGGCTACACCTTC. It is translated as CASSVRTGDYGYTF.